This T cell receptor (beta chain) derives from a study of OX40 agonist ivuxolimab in advanced cancers. General study results and limits: CD8+ T cells were the subset that, on average, had more expanded clones than CD4+.

The ends were cut back, 0 bases at V and 2 bases at J, with 14 bases in the middle. Germline V CDR1 and CDR2: MNHEY, SVGAGI. The CDR3 is 16 amino acids. On this clone itself: Its matching antigen is unknown.

Sequencing used immunoSEQ multiplex PCR; TCRdb keeps in-frame clones, though not all of them. The table has around 54,000 clones, roughly 94% seen once. The sequence was obtained from an adult with an advanced solid tumor such as melanoma, head and neck, liver or kidney cancer. This specimen consisted of CD4+ or CD8+ T cells sorted from blood, obtained in a trial of the OX40 agonist ivuxolimab. The chain links TRBV6-5 to TRBJ2-7; D unclear. The CDR3 DNA follows: TGTGCCAGCAGTTACTCGCCTTGGGAACAGACCTACGAGCAGTACTTC. Protein: CASSYSPWEQTYEQYF.